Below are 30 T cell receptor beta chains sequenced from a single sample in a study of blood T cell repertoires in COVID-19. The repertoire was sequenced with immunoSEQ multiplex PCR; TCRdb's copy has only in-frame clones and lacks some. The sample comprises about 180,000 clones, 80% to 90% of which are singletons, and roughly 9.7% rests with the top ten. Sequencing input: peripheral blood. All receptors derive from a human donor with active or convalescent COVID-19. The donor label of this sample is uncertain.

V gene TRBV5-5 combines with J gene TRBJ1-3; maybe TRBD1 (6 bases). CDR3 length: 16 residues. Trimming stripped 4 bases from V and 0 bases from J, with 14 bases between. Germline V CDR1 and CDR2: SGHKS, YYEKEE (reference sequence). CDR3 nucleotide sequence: TGTGCCAGCAGCGTAAACAGGGCACACTCTGGAAACACCATATATTTT. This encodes CASSVNRAHSGNTIYF.

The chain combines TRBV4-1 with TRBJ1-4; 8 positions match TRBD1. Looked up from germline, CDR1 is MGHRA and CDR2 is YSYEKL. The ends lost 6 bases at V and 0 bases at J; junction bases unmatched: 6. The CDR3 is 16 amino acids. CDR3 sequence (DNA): TGCGCCAGCAGTACGGGACAGGCGACAACTAATGAAAAACTGTTTTTT. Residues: CASSTGQATTNEKLFF.

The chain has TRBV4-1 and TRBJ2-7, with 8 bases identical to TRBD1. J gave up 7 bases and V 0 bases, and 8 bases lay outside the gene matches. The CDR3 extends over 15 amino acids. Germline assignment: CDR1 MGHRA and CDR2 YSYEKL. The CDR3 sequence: CASSQEGQGRGEQYF. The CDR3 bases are TGCGCCAGCAGCCAAGAAGGACAGGGACGGGGGGAGCAGTACTTC.

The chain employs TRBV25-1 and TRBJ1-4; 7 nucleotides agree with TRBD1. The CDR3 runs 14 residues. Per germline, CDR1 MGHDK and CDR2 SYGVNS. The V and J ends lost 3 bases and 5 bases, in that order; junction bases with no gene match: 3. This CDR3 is CASSDRTGNEKLFF. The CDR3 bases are TGTGCCAGCAGTGACCGGACAGGCAATGAAAAACTGTTTTTT.

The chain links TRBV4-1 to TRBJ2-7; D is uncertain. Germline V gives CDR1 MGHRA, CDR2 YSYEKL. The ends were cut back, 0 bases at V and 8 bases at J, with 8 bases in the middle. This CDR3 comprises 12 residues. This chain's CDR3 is CASSQDGRKQYF. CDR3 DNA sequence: TGCGCCAGCAGCCAAGATGGGCGTAAGCAGTACTTC.

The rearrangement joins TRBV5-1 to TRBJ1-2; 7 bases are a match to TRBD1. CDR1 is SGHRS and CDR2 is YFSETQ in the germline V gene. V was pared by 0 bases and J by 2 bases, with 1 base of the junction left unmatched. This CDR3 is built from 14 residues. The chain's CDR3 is CASSLGDRNYGYTF. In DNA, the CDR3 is TGCGCCAGCAGCTTGGGGGACAGAAACTATGGCTACACCTTC.

CDR3: CASSTQGGSYNEQFF. The CDR3 region has the DNA TGTGCCAGCAGCACACAGGGTGGGTCCTACAATGAGCAGTTCTTC. The V gene is TRBV3-1 (or the pseudogene TRBV3-2), the J gene TRBJ2-1, with D possibly being TRBD1 (6 bases). The CDR3 has 15 amino acids. The V gene lost 5 bases and the J gene lost 1 base, with 12 bases spanning the gap. Germline V CDR1 and CDR2: LGHDT, YNNKEL (reference sequence).

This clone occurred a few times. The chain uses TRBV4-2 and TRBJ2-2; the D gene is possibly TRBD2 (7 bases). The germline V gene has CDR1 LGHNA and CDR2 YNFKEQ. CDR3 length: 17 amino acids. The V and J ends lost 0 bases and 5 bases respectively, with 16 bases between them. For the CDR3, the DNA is TGTGCCAGCAGCCAAGATACACGGGGGGCATTAACCGGGGAGCTGTTTTTT. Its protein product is CASSQDTRGALTGELFF.

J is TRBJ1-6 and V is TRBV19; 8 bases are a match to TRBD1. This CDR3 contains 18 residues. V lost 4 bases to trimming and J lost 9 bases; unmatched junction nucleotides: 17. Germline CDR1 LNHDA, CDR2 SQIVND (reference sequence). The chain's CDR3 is CASSTFIRGQGYGSPLHF. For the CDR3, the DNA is TGTGCCAGTAGTACGTTTATACGTGGACAGGGTTACGGTTCACCCCTCCACTTT.

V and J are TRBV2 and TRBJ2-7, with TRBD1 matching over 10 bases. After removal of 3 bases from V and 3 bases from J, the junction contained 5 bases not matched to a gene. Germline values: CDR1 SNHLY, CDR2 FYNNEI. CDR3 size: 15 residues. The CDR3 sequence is CASSDRTGGDYEQYF. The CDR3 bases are TGTGCCAGCAGTGATCGGACAGGGGGTGACTACGAGCAGTACTTC.

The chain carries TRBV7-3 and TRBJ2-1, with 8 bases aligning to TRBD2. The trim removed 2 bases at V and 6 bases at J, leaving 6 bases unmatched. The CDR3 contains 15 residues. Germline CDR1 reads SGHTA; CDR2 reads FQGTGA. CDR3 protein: CASSLEGLVPNEQFF. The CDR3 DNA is TGTGCCAGCAGCTTAGAGGGACTAGTACCCAATGAGCAGTTCTTC.

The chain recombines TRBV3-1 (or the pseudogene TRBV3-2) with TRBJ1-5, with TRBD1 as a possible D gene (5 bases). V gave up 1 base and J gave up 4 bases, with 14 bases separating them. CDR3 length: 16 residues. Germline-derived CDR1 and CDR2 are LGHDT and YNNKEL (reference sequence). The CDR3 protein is CASSQGLWGTNQPQHF. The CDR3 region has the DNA TGTGCCAGCAGCCAAGGTCTGTGGGGGACTAATCAGCCCCAGCATTTT.

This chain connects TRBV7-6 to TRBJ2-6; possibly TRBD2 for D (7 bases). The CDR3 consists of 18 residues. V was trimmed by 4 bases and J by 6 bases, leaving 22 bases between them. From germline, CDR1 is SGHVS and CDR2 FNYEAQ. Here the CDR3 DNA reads TGTGCCAGCAGCTCGGGACCGGGGGGCCTTACGCAGGCCAACGTCCTGACTTTC. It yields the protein CASSSGPGGLTQANVLTF. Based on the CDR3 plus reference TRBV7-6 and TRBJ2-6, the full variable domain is GAGVSQSPRYKVTKRGQDVALRCDPISGHVSLYWYRQALGQGPEFLTYFNYEAQQDKSGLPNDRFSAERPEGSISTLTIQRTEQRDSAMYRCASSSGPGGLTQANVLTFGAGSRLTVL.

Here the CDR3 reads CASSHYYEQYF. The CDR3 DNA reads TGTGCCAGCAGCCACTACTACGAGCAGTACTTC. The gene calls are TRBV3-1 (or the pseudogene TRBV3-2) and TRBJ2-7; no definite D call. The CDR3 covers 11 residues. V shed 3 bases and J shed 3 bases, with 3 bases lying between them. Germline CDR1 and CDR2: LGHDT and YNNKEL (reference sequence).

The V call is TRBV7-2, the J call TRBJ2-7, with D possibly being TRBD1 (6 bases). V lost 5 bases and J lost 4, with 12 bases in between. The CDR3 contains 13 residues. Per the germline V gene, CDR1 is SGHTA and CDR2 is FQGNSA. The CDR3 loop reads CASSTGTVYEQYF. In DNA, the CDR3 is TGTGCCAGCAGCACAGGGACGGTATACGAGCAGTACTTC.

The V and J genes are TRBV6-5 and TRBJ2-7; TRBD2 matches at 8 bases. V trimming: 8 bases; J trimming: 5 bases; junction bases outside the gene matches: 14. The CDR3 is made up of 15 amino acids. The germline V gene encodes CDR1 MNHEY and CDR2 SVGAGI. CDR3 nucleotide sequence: TGTGCCAGCGGGAACGGGGGGGCCCGGGGCGACGAGCAGTACTTC. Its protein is CASGNGGARGDEQYF.

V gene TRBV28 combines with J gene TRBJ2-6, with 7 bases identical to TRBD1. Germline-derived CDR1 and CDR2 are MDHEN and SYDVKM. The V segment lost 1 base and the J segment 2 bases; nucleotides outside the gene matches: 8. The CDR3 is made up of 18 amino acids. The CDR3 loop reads CASSLSQGLVTGANVLTF. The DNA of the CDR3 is TGTGCCAGCAGTTTATCACAGGGGTTGGTCACTGGGGCCAACGTCCTGACTTTC. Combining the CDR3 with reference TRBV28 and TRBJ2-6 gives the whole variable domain DVKVTQSSRYLVKRTGEKVFLECVQDMDHENMFWYRQDPGLGLRLIYFSYDVKMKEKGDIPEGYSVSREKKERFSLILESASTNQTSMYLCASSLSQGLVTGANVLTFGAGSRLTVL.

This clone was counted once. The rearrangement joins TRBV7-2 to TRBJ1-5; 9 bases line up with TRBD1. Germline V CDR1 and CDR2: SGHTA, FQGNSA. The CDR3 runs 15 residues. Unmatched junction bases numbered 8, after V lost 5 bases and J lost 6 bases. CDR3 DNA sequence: TGTGCCAGCAGCCCCGGGACAGGGTGGTTTCAGCCCCAGCATTTT. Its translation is CASSPGTGWFQPQHF. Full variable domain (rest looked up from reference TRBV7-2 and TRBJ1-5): GAGVSQSPSNKVTEKGKDVELRCDPISGHTALYWYRQSLGQGLEFLIYFQGNSAPDKSGLPSDRFSAERTGGSVSTLTIQRTQQEDSAVYLCASSPGTGWFQPQHFGDGTRLSIL.

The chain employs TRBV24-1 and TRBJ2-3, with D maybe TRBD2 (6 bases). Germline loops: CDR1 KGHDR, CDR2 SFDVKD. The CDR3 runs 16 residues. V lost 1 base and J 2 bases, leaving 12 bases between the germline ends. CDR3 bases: TGTGCCACCAGTGATTTTGGAGGGACGATCACAGATACGCAGTATTTT. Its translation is CATSDFGGTITDTQYF.

CDR3 sequence reads: CASMSRVASGNQETQYF. CDR3 bases: TGCGCCAGCATGAGCAGGGTGGCTAGCGGGAATCAAGAGACCCAGTACTTC. The V and J genes are TRBV4-1 and TRBJ2-5; 9 bases fit TRBD2. Per the germline V gene, CDR1 is MGHRA and CDR2 is YSYEKL. Unmatched junction bases numbered 14, after V lost 7 bases and J lost 2 bases. The length of the CDR3 is 17 residues.

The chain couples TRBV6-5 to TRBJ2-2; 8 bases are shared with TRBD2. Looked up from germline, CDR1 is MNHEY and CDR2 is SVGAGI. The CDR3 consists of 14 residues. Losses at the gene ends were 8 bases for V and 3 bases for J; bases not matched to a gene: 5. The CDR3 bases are TGTGCCAGCCTAGGAGCGGGAGACACCGGGGAGCTGTTTTTT. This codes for CASLGAGDTGELFF.

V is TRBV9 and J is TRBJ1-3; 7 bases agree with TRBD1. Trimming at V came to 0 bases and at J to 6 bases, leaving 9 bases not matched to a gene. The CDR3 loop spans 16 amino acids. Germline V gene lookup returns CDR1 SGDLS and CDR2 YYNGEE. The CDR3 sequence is CASSVAPRQGQNTIYF. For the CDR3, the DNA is TGTGCCAGCAGCGTAGCGCCGAGACAGGGTCAAAACACCATATATTTT.

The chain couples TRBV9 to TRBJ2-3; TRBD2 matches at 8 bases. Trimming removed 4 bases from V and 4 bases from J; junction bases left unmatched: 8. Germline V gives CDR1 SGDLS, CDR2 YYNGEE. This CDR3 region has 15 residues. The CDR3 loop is CASSPSGSGADTQYF. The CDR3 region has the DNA TGTGCCAGCAGCCCGAGCGGGAGTGGGGCAGATACGCAGTATTTT.

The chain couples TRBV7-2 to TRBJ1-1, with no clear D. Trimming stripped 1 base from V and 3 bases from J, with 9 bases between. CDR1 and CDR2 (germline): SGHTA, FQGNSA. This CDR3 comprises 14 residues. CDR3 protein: CASSLDRRDTEAFF. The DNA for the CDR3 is TGTGCCAGCAGCTTAGATCGGCGGGACACTGAAGCTTTCTTT.

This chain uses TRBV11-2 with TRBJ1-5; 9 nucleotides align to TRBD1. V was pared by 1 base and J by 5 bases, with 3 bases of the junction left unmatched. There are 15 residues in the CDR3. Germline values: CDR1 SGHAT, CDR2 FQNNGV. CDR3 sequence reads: CASSLGGTGYQPQHF. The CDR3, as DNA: TGTGCCAGCAGCTTAGGTGGGACAGGGTATCAGCCCCAGCATTTT. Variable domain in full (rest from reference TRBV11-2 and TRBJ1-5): EAGVAQSPRYKIIEKRQSVAFWCNPISGHATLYWYQQILGQGPKLLIQFQNNGVVDDSQLPKDRFSAERLKGVDSTLKIQPAKLEDSAVYLCASSLGGTGYQPQHFGDGTRLSIL.

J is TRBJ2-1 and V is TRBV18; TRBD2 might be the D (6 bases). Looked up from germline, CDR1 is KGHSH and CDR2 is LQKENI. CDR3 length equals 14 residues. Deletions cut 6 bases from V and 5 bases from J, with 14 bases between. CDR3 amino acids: CASSTGLADNEQFF. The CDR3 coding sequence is TGTGCCAGCTCGACGGGACTCGCAGACAATGAGCAGTTCTTC.

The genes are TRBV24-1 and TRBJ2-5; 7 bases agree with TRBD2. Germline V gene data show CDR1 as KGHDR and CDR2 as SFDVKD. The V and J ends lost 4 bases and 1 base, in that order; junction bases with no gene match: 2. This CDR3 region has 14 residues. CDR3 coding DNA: TGTGCCACCAGTGACGGGGGGAGCCAAGAGACCCAGTACTTC. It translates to CATSDGGSQETQYF.

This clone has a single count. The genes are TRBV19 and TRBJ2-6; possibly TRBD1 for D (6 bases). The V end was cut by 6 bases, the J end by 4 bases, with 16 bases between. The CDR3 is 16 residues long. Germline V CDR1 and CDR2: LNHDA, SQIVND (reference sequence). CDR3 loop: CASSPRFGGGANVLTF. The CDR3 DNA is TGTGCCAGTAGCCCCCGGTTTGGGGGCGGGGCCAACGTCCTGACTTTC.

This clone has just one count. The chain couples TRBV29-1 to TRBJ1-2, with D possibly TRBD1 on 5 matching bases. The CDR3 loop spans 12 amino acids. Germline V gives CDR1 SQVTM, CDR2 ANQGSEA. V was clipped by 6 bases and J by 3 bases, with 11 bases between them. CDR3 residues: CSVDSAYYGYTF. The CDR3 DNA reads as TGCAGCGTCGACAGCGCTTACTATGGCTACACCTTC.

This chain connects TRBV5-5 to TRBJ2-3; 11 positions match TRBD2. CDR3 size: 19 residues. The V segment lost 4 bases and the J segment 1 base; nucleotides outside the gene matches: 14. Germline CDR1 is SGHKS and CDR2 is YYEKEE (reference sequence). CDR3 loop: CASSSGTSGPRVGTDTQYF. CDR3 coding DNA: TGTGCCAGCAGCAGTGGGACTAGCGGACCGAGGGTAGGCACAGATACGCAGTATTTT.